The next 3 T cell receptor beta chains were all read from a single sample in a study of blood T cell repertoires in COVID-19 (dated by TCRdb to 2018 to 2020). Libraries were prepared through the immunoSEQ multiplex PCR assay. The immuneACCESS repertoire file appears here via TCRdb, limited to in-frame rearrangements. These files lack a portion of the clones; in checked studies, under half of the deficit traces to unresolved V genes, and the cause of the others is not known. The table for this sample lists 250,000 or so clones; roughly 89% of them were counted only once. The ten biggest clones cover around 2.3% of the sample. Sequencing input: peripheral blood. The receptors originated from a woman between 55 and 75 years old with COVID-19, enrolled during active disease.

The J gene is TRBJ1-4, the V gene TRBV5-1; 7 bases match TRBD1. J gave up 7 bases and V 5 bases, and 5 bases lay outside the gene matches. The germline gives CDR1 SGHRS, CDR2 YFSETQ. CDR3 length equals 13 residues. The chain's CDR3 is CASRTGVAEKLFF. The CDR3 coding sequence is TGCGCCAGCAGAACAGGGGTCGCTGAAAAACTGTTTTTT.

The V gene is TRBV27, the J gene TRBJ2-3; D is undetermined. CDR3 size: 15 residues. V was pared by 6 bases and J by 2 bases, with 15 bases between. CDR1 is MNHEY and CDR2 is SMNVEV in the germline V gene (reference sequence). CDR3 sequence reads: CASSLVSTYTDTQYF. The CDR3 DNA is TGTGCCAGCAGCCTAGTCAGTACCTACACAGATACGCAGTATTTT.

This clone has just one count. V and J are TRBV29-1 and TRBJ2-5; tentative D call: TRBD1 (5 bases). V was pared by 1 base and J by 5 bases, with 23 bases between. CDR1 is SQVTM, CDR2 ANQGSEA, per germline. CDR3 length: 17 amino acids. The CDR3 nucleotides are TGCAGCGTTGAAGCGCCCCGGGCGGCAGGGATCGGGGAGACCCAGTACTTC. Translating gives CSVEAPRAAGIGETQYF.